These 20 T cell receptor beta chains came from one sample sequenced in a study of T cells in localized non-small cell lung cancer. Generated by immunoSEQ multiplex PCR, the TCRdb table keeps only in-frame clones and is missing some. The sample has roughly 72,000 clones, approximately 87% seen once; the top ten hold about a fifth. The sample consisted of peripheral blood, taken before any cancer treatment. Source of these receptors: a male donor at least 60 years old with stage III squamous cell lung carcinoma.

This clone was seen just once. This chain uses TRBV10-2 with TRBJ2-1; D gene unclear. The CDR3 runs to 15 residues. The germline gives CDR1 WSHSY, CDR2 SAAADI. Trimming stripped 1 base from V and 2 bases from J, with 9 bases between. The CDR3 DNA is TGCGCCAGCAGTGAGTTGCTAATCGCCTACAATGAGCAGTTCTTC. This codes for CASSELLIAYNEQFF.

The chain is built from TRBV2 and TRBJ2-3; 10 nucleotides line up with TRBD1. Germline assignment: CDR1 SNHLY and CDR2 FYNNEI. This CDR3 contains 14 residues. J gave up 4 bases and V 5 bases, and 3 bases lay outside the gene matches. This CDR3 reads CASSRDRGSDTQYF. The CDR3 bases are TGTGCCAGCAGTCGGGACAGGGGATCAGATACGCAGTATTTT.

The J gene is TRBJ1-1, the V gene TRBV4-3, with D possibly matching TRBD1 (5 bases). Trimming took 0 bases from V and 1 from J, leaving 15 bases between them. The V gene's germline CDR1 is LGHNA and CDR2 YSLEER. The CDR3 runs 17 residues. Written as DNA, the CDR3 is TGCGCCAGCAGCCAAGAGAGCCCCAGGGTAGCGAACACTGAAGCTTTCTTT. Translated, it gives CASSQESPRVANTEAFF.

The chain couples TRBV9 to TRBJ1-1, with D maybe TRBD1 (5 bases). Germline V lookup: CDR1 SGDLS, CDR2 YYNGEE. Between the trimmed V and J ends, which lost 1 base and 1 base, there was a span of 8 bases. This CDR3 contains 14 residues. CDR3 sequence: CASSVTGQNTEAFF. The CDR3 nucleotides read TGTGCCAGCAGCGTAACCGGACAGAACACTGAAGCTTTCTTT.

The rearrangement links TRBV5-1 to TRBJ2-2, with 7 bases that match TRBD1. Germline V lookup: CDR1 SGHRS, CDR2 YFSETQ. V trimming: 3 bases; J trimming: 0 bases; junction bases outside the gene matches: 8. This CDR3 is 17 amino acids long. The CDR3: CASSSEQGRSNTGELFF. CDR3 nucleotide sequence: TGCGCCAGCAGCTCGGAACAGGGGAGATCGAACACCGGGGAGCTGTTTTTT.

The CDR3 nucleotides read TGCGCCAGCAGCCTAAAACGACAGGGTTCCGGGGAGCTGTTTTTT. This codes for CASSLKRQGSGELFF. This chain connects TRBV5-1 to TRBJ2-2; 7 nucleotides line up with TRBD1. Trimming took 4 bases from V and 6 from J; bases not matched to a gene: 9. From germline, CDR1 is SGHRS and CDR2 YFSETQ. This CDR3 comprises 15 residues.

This clone was seen a handful of times. DNA for the CDR3: TGTGCCAGTAGTTATGGTTGGAGGAGCACTGAAGCTTTCTTT. It translates to CASSYGWRSTEAFF. The chain couples TRBV19 to TRBJ1-1; D uncertain. Trimming stripped 5 bases from V and 4 bases from J, with 14 bases between. In germline, CDR1 is LNHDA, CDR2 SQIVND (reference sequence). CDR3 length equals 14 residues.

This clone was seen just once. The chain links TRBV5-4 to TRBJ2-3; D call uncertain. Trimming stripped 4 bases from V and 0 bases from J, with 9 bases between. The CDR3 has 14 residues. Germline-derived CDR1 and CDR2 are SGHNT and YYREEE (reference sequence). CDR3 DNA sequence: TGTGCCAGCAGCCCAACCACTAGCACAGATACGCAGTATTTT. This gives the protein CASSPTTSTDTQYF.

V gene TRBV5-1 combines with J gene TRBJ1-6; D is possibly TRBD1 (6 bases). The V gene's germline CDR1 is SGHRS and CDR2 YFSETQ. This CDR3 has 14 amino acids. V dropped 6 bases and J dropped 6 bases, with 13 bases sitting between them. The CDR3 loop reads CASNQGQANSPLHF. The CDR3 region has the DNA TGCGCCAGCAACCAGGGGCAGGCTAATTCACCCCTCCACTTT.

This chain joins TRBV5-4 and TRBJ2-1; 9 bases agree with TRBD2. The ends lost 0 bases at V and 9 bases at J; junction bases unmatched: 7. From germline, CDR1 is SGHNT and CDR2 YYREEE (reference sequence). This CDR3 spans 15 amino acids. Written as DNA, the CDR3 is TGTGCCAGCAGCTTGGGCGGGGGGGATTACGGTGAGCAGTTCTTC. Amino acid sequence: CASSLGGGDYGEQFF.

The chain uses TRBV10-3 and TRBJ2-7; possibly TRBD1 for D (8 bases). The germline V gene has CDR1 ENHRY and CDR2 SYGVKD. The CDR3 contains 13 residues. V was trimmed by 8 bases and J by 5 bases, leaving 16 bases between them. The CDR3 spells CAIQDRAGDEQYF. CDR3 nucleotides: TGTGCCATCCAGGACAGGGCGGGAGACGAGCAGTACTTC.

Regarding this clone: The DNA is left out, because the CDR3 cannot be placed on it with certainty; the CDR3 is given as TCRdb lists it. The chain has TRBV28 and TRBJ2-5; TRBD2 was called by the table and not checked on the DNA. The CDR3 is 14 amino acids in total, end residues counted. Germline assignment: CDR1 MDHEN and CDR2 SYDVKM. This CDR3 is CASILGGGTKTQYF.

This sequence joins TRBV28 and TRBJ2-5; weak D call: TRBD2 (6 bases). V was cut by 8 bases and J by 2 bases, with 9 bases left in between. The CDR3 length is 12 residues. Germline values: CDR1 MDHEN, CDR2 SYDVKM. The CDR3 protein is CASRGMQETQYF. DNA for the CDR3: TGTGCCAGCCGGGGGATGCAAGAGACCCAGTACTTC.

The chain couples TRBV18 to TRBJ1-1, with a weak D call TRBD1 (6 bases). The length of the CDR3 is 13 residues. Germline-derived CDR1 and CDR2 are KGHSH and LQKENI. V was trimmed by 2 bases and J by 11 bases, leaving 15 bases between them. CDR3 coding DNA: TGTGCCAGCTCACCAAGCTCGACAGGCCAGGCTTTCTTT. Translation: CASSPSSTGQAFF.

The J gene is TRBJ2-2, the V gene TRBV9; D is unresolved. Trimming shortened V by 0 bases and J by 3 bases, and 6 bases separated the two germline ends. CDR3 length equals 14 residues. Germline V lookup: CDR1 SGDLS, CDR2 YYNGEE. The chain's CDR3 is CASSVAPDTGELFF. Here the CDR3 DNA reads TGTGCCAGCAGCGTAGCCCCGGACACCGGGGAGCTGTTTTTT.

This chain connects TRBV30 to TRBJ2-4; maybe TRBD2 (7 bases). CDR1 and CDR2 from the germline V gene are GTSNPN and SVGIG (reference sequence). CDR3 size: 17 residues. V was pared by 0 bases and J by 8 bases, with 23 bases between. CDR3: CAWSVGGLAGAGDIQYF. The CDR3 coding sequence is TGTGCCTGGAGTGTAGGGGGACTCGCGGGGGCCGGGGACATTCAGTACTTC.

The chain carries TRBV14 and TRBJ1-6; weak D call: TRBD1 (5 bases). The CDR3 has 15 amino acids. From germline, CDR1 is SGHDN and CDR2 FVKESK. The V gene lost 5 bases and the J gene lost 10 bases, with 18 bases spanning the gap. This CDR3 reads CASSEAWGVGSPLHF. Here the CDR3 DNA reads TGTGCCAGCAGCGAAGCGTGGGGGGTGGGCTCACCCCTCCACTTT.

The chain couples TRBV10-3 to TRBJ1-1; no definite D call. CDR1 is ENHRY, CDR2 SYGVKD, per germline. The V and J ends lost 7 bases and 1 base respectively, with 10 bases between them. The CDR3 has 13 amino acids. CDR3 residues: CAINRSPNTEAFF. CDR3 DNA sequence: TGTGCCATCAATCGGAGCCCGAACACTGAAGCTTTCTTT.

The rearrangement links TRBV7-9 to TRBJ1-2, with unresolved D. V gave up 5 bases and J gave up 4 bases, with 14 bases separating them. The germline V gene encodes CDR1 SEHNR and CDR2 FQNEAQ (reference sequence). The CDR3 extends over 14 amino acids. In DNA form, the CDR3 reads TGTGCCAGCAGCCACGCACCTAGGCCCTATGGCTACACCTTC. Amino acid sequence: CASSHAPRPYGYTF.

This chain joins TRBV19 and TRBJ1-1; weak D call: TRBD1 (5 bases). Looked up from germline, CDR1 is LNHDA and CDR2 is SQIVND (reference sequence). Trimming removed 4 bases at V and 0 bases at J, with 9 bases between. The CDR3 is 14 amino acids. The CDR3 protein is CASSRGVVNTEAFF. CDR3 DNA sequence: TGTGCCAGTAGTAGGGGGGTAGTGAACACTGAAGCTTTCTTT. Based on the CDR3 plus reference TRBV19 and TRBJ1-1, the full variable domain is DGGITQSPKYLFRKEGQNVTLSCEQNLNHDAMYWYRQDPGQGLRLIYYSQIVNDFQKGDIAEGYSVSREKKESFPLTVTSAQKNPTAFYLCASSRGVVNTEAFFGQGTRLTVV.